This T cell receptor beta chain emerged from a study of STAT5B mutations in CD4+ large granular lymphocyte leukemia. Study-level results: Patient CD4-sorted repertoires stayed more clonal than healthy ones after leukemic-clone removal.

Clones were read by immunoSEQ multiplex PCR, and TCRdb kept only the in-frame ones, dropping some. The data contain thousands of clones, roughly 87% of them singletons. The CDR3 runs 15 residues. Germline CDR1 and CDR2: SGHTA and FQGTGA. V lost 5 bases to trimming and J lost 4 bases; unmatched junction nucleotides: 8. For this clone: Its target is not known.

Sample: CD4+ T cells from blood buffy coats. The origin of this receptor is a human donor in good health. This chain connects TRBV7-3 to TRBJ2-5; 9 nucleotides agree with TRBD2. The CDR3: CASSAGTSSLETQYF. CDR3 in DNA: TGTGCCAGCAGCGCCGGGACTAGCTCTTTAGAGACCCAGTACTTC.